This T cell receptor beta chain was sequenced in a study of blood T cell repertoires in COVID-19. About the study: Sources were T cells, B-cell-depleted T cells, or PBMCs; the material itself was cDNA or gDNA.

The CDR3 length is 16 residues. Germline V gives CDR1 LNHDA, CDR2 SQIVND (reference sequence). With 3 bases removed from V and 8 bases from J, the gap between germline ends came to 19 bases. Per the original methods: Reference gene primer amplification gave estimated nucleated cell counts. Using immunoSEQ multiplex PCR, the repertoire was profiled, and TCRdb retains in-frame clones only, with some absent. Clone size and V and J calls were adopted from that table, with D and trimming inferred from the DNA. The sample has 20,000 to 25,000 clones, about nine tenths seen once; the top ten hold 3.1%. The chain uses TRBV19 and TRBJ2-2; D is unresolved. This clonotype originated in a woman between 65 and 79 years old with active COVID-19. The specimen sequenced was peripheral blood. CDR3 amino acids: CASSISPRSNRGELFF. The CDR3 nucleotides read TGTGCCAGTAGTATCTCCCCACGGAGTAATAGGGGGGAGCTGTTTTTT.